One T cell receptor (beta chain) is described in this entry. Its antigen remains unidentified. Amplification of TCR beta used genomic DNA extracted from peripheral blood. This CDR3 is built from 16 residues. The data stem from a study of T cell repertoires in aging, cancer and after chemotherapy. Study summary: Healthy donor repertoires were recorded over several months to years and showed clear clonal overlap.

TRB rearrangements spanning V, D and J were amplified using mixed TRB-A/B primers. Each CDR3 protein is one row after TCRdb ran MiXCR on the multiplex PCR reads. The top ten clones hold less than 7.5% of a sample with around 12,000 distinct CDR3 sequences, 21% of them seen once. Study conclusions and caveats: Loss of evenness, beyond lost richness, contributed to age-related TCR diversity decline in cancer patients. Compared with age-matched healthy donors, untreated hematological or solid cancer patients showed higher blood TCR clonality. The repertoire data cannot show anything about immunological memory following chemotherapy.

Sample: blood. The receptor was isolated from a human donor in good health. The rearrangement uses TRBV12-3 or TRBV12-4 and TRBJ1-5; possibly TRBD1 for D (5 bases). The CDR3 bases are TGTGCTAGTGGTTTCTCTGCCGGGACTGGCAATCAGCCCCAGCATTTT. This codes for CASGFSAGTGNQPQHF.